This entry features one T cell receptor (beta chain) sequence. The data are from a study of blood T cell repertoires in COVID-19. About the research overall: Sites in the United States, Italy and Spain provided acute and convalescent COVID-19 samples. T cells, B-cell-depleted T cells, or PBMCs supplied cDNA or gDNA.

Authors' processing steps: Reference gene primer amplification gave estimated nucleated cell counts. Sequencing was performed with immunoSEQ multiplex PCR; in TCRdb, only in-frame clones are kept and a portion is missing. For V, J and clone size, that table is used; D and trimming come from the DNA. The sample comprises 20,000 to 30,000 clones, around 83% of which are singletons, and approximately 23% rests with the top ten. The ends were cut back, 6 bases at V and 0 bases at J, with 15 bases in the middle. CDR3 size: 17 residues. Per germline, CDR1 WSHSY and CDR2 SAAADI. The specimen was peripheral blood. This clonotype originated in a human donor in a cohort sampled during active COVID-19. The chain links TRBV10-2 to TRBJ1-6; D is undetermined. The CDR3 is CASRGSNLSSYNSPLHF. Written as DNA, the CDR3 is TGCGCCAGCAGGGGCAGCAACCTAAGCTCCTATAATTCACCCCTCCACTTT.